The present entry profiles one T cell receptor beta chain with its context. This clone was detected once. No antigen is known for it. Per-base quality was not reported, and no clone a single base away is much larger than it. Spanning cysteine to phenylalanine, the CDR3 consists of 15 amino acids. Only CDR3 DNA is held: 45 bases, read in frame from base 1. Via the germline V gene, CDR1 is SGDLS and CDR2 YYNGEE. Germline trimming amounts to 2 bases on V and 2 bases on J, with 7 as the count of junction bases outside the gene matches. This sample is drawn from a study of shared clonotypes between healthy human individuals (dated by TCRdb to between 2020 and 2021). About the full investigation: Two women and a few men aged 18 to 49 years were included in the cohort. For each donor, three plates each were used for CD4 naive and CD4 memory, two plates were used for CD8 naive, and one plate was used for CD8 memory. To estimate repertoire size and how much clonotypes are shared between individuals, the study performed deep sequencing of blood TCR repertoires from five healthy adults. Different laboratories and diverse techniques were used to prepare libraries and sequence TCR repertoires, to increase sequencing depth and limit assay-specific biases. Each donor's leukapheresis produced roughly between roughly 0.85 and 9.5 billion PBMCs.

Using the deep immunoSEQ assay, multiplex PCR amplified TCR CDR3 regions from genomic DNA. For each cell subset, the extracted genomic DNA was distributed evenly across all wells of several immunoSEQ 96-well plates, and each plate served as one replicate. For sorted subsets, approximately 200 ng of genomic DNA, equivalent to roughly 30,000 T cell genomes, went into each replicate PCR. Purified libraries were quantified with a Qubit 3.0 fluorometer, sized on a Bioanalyzer 2100, and re-quantified with the KAPA Library Quantification kit. Every immunoSEQ 96-well plate was sequenced on a separate single-read 150-cycle Illumina NextSeq 550 flow cell. The authors' analysis ran thus. Because only junctional sequences without quality scores were contained in the immunoSEQ output, filtering matching that applied to full-length reads could not be performed. To assign V/J genes and CDR3, sequences were annotated using PyIR, a Python wrapper for IgBLAST v1.9, with IMGT germline references. Reads were removed for weak V/J assignments (E-value above 1e-6), missing CDR3, stop codons, out-of-frame junctions, or ambiguous translated residues. V3J clonotypes were defined as sequences sharing the same inferred V gene, J gene, and CDR3 amino acid sequence. To compute the percentage overlap between repertoires, the number of shared unique clonotypes was divided by the size of the smaller repertoire. RTK rarefaction, the Chao1 estimator, and Recon v2.1 estimates of unobserved clonotypes were used to assess repertoire richness. OLGA was used to compute generation probabilities for all TCRbeta clonotypes that the gDNA method yielded from a few donors. TCRdb retrieved this table from immuneACCESS and kept in-frame rearrangements only. Not all clones are present; in checked studies, unresolved V genes account for under half, and no reason is known for the remainder. The V and J calls and clone size are taken from that table; D and trimming were inferred from the DNA. The sample includes 2.3 million or so clones, with approximately 95% observed a single time. Together, the top ten hold around 0.4% of the sample.

Healthy HIV-negative adults with no recently reported acute infections or vaccinations were included as donors. All donors were Caucasian adults living in Nashville, Tennessee, USA. CD4+ T cells were enriched by magnetic negative selection; naive cells were then positively selected on CD45RA, and the negative fraction formed the memory subset. Blood was obtained by leukapheresis, after which PBMCs were separated by Ficoll-Histopaque density gradient centrifugation and cryopreserved in liquid nitrogen vapor phase. Analytical flow cytometry was used to check the purity and quantity of every magnetically sorted T cell population. From each sorted fraction, genomic DNA was isolated and quantified by UV absorbance on a Nanodrop 2000c. Beyond this particular receptor, the publication reports: Sharing across several donors was observed for about 5% of naive CD4, under 4% of naive CD8, about 2.5% of memory CD4, and about 0.39% of memory CD8 clonotypes. Sampling was limited to blood, and TCR repertoires in tissue likely differ from TCR repertoires in blood. Pairwise subsampling indicated that sequencing depth was expected to affect the degree of clonotype sharing among donors. Clonotypes shared by all four sorted-subset donors showed higher generation probabilities than non-shared clonotypes. Larger estimated clonotype richness was generally found for naive subsets than for memory subsets. Rarefaction of sorted-subset datasets indicated incomplete sequencing despite the large sequencing depth. Because the study included only a small number of donors, the genetic and exposure-history diversity represented was limited.

The sequence was obtained from a man between 18 and 35 years old in good health. Some clones in this sample may be carry-over from other donors' samples. The V and J segments used are TRBV9 and TRBJ2-7; 7 central bases correspond to TRBD2. The sequencing input was naive CD4+ T cells from PBMCs. The sample's cell subset or site label, in plain terms: CD45RA+ positively selected. For the CDR3, the sequence is CASSVRPSGAYEQYF. Here is the DNA: TGTGCCAGCAGCGTGCGGCCTAGCGGCGCCTACGAGCAGTACTTC.